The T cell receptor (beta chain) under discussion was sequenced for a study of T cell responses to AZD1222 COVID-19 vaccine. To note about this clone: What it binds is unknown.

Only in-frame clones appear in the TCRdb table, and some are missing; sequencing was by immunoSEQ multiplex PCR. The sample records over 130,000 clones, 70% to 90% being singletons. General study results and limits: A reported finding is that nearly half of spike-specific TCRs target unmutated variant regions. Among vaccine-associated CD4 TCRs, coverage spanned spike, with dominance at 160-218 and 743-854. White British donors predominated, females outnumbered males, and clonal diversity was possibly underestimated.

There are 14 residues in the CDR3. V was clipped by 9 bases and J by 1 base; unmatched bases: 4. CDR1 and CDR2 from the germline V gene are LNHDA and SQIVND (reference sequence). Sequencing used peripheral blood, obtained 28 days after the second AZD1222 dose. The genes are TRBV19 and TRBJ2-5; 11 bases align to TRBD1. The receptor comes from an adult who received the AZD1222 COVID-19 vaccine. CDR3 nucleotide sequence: TGTGCCAGCAGGACAGGGGGCGGCCAAGAGACCCAGTACTTC. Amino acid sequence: CASRTGGGQETQYF.